This entry lists 27 T cell receptor beta chains sequenced from one sample in a study of T cells in Graves' hyperthyroidism and ophthalmopathy. Amplification of TCR beta CDR3 regions was performed using RNA transcripts as template. An initial round of RT-PCR targeting the TCR CDR3 relied on the HTBI primer set. Each CDR3 protein gets one entry after TCRdb re-called the multiplex PCR reads with MiXCR. The repertoire holds about 640,000 distinct CDR3 sequences, with roughly 15% as singletons. The material sequenced was blood. These receptors all come from a woman in her fifties or sixties with Graves' ophthalmopathy.

This clonotype was picked up many times. V is TRBV20-1 and J is TRBJ2-1; 9 positions agree with TRBD2. The CDR3 loop spans 16 amino acids. Germline V gene data show CDR1 as DFQATT and CDR2 as SNEGSKA (reference sequence). The ends lost 3 bases at V and 2 bases at J; junction bases unmatched: 8. CDR3 nucleotides: TGCAGTGCTAGGGGCGCGGGAGGGGGAACCTACAATGAGCAGTTCTTC. This translates into CSARGAGGGTYNEQFF.

This chain joins TRBV10-3 and TRBJ2-1; D is perhaps TRBD2 (5 bases). V lost 0 bases and J 0 bases, leaving 6 bases between the germline ends. This CDR3 has 15 amino acids. The germline V gene encodes CDR1 ENHRY and CDR2 SYGVKD. CDR3: CAISESGSSYNEQFF. For the CDR3, the DNA is TGTGCCATCAGTGAGTCGGGGAGCTCCTACAATGAGCAGTTCTTC.

This clonotype appeared many times. This chain connects TRBV27 to TRBJ2-1; 8 nucleotides align to TRBD2. Trimming at V came to 0 bases and at J to 5 bases, leaving 6 bases not matched to a gene. The CDR3 consists of 16 residues. Germline V gene data show CDR1 as MNHEY and CDR2 as SMNVEV (reference sequence). CDR3 sequence reads: CASSLSWLAGHNEQFF. The CDR3 nucleotides read TGTGCCAGCAGTTTATCCTGGCTAGCGGGTCACAATGAGCAGTTCTTC.

This clonotype appeared many times. The chain employs TRBV28 and TRBJ1-1, with 9 bases lining up with TRBD1. In germline, CDR1 is MDHEN, CDR2 SYDVKM. The CDR3 runs to 15 residues. V shed 10 bases, J shed 2 bases, and the junction held 11 bases outside the gene matches. This chain's CDR3 is CATNSDRGTNTEAFF. CDR3 coding DNA: TGTGCCACCAACTCCGACAGGGGGACCAACACTGAAGCTTTCTTT.

About this clonotype: This may be a read error: a much more frequent sequence differs by one nucleotide. The V gene is TRBV7-2, the J gene TRBJ2-1, with TRBD2 matching 11 bases. V shed 8 bases and J 7 bases; nucleotides not matched to a gene: 10. Germline V gene sequence: CDR1 SGHTA, CDR2 FQGNSA. CDR3 size: 15 residues. This chain's CDR3 is CASGQLAGVRNEQFF. In DNA form, the CDR3 reads TGTGCCAGCGGCCAACTAGCGGGAGTGAGGAATGAGCAGTTCTTC.

The CDR3 region is CASSPRRDKAYEQYF. In DNA, the CDR3 is TGTGCCAGCAGCCCCCGAAGGGACAAAGCCTACGAGCAGTACTTC. The chain combines TRBV3-1 with TRBJ2-7, with a tentative D call TRBD1 (6 bases). V lost 4 bases and J 2 bases, leaving 15 bases between the germline ends. The germline V gene encodes CDR1 LGHDT and CDR2 YNNKEL (reference sequence). The CDR3 contains 15 residues.

This chain links TRBV7-3 with TRBJ2-2, with 7 bases lining up with TRBD2. CDR3 length: 17 residues. Unmatched junction bases numbered 12, after V lost 4 bases and J lost 4 bases. In germline, CDR1 is SGHTA, CDR2 FQGTGA. CDR3 in DNA: TGTGCCAGCAGCTCCTCTCGGTCTAGCGGCATCACCGGGGAGCTGTTTTTT. Encoded protein: CASSSSRSSGITGELFF.

The rearrangement links TRBV9 to TRBJ2-2, with D tentatively TRBD2 (6 bases). Germline V gene data show CDR1 as SGDLS and CDR2 as YYNGEE. CDR3 length equals 16 residues. Deletions cut 1 base from V and 2 bases from J, with 12 bases between. The CDR3 reads CASSVWEDVNTGELFF. CDR3 sequence (DNA): TGTGCCAGCAGCGTATGGGAGGACGTTAACACCGGGGAGCTGTTTTTT.

This clonotype was seen only a few times. V usage is TRBV6-2 or TRBV6-3 and J usage is TRBJ1-2, with a possible D match to TRBD1 (6 bases). The CDR3 is 16 residues long. The germline V gene encodes CDR1 MNHEY and CDR2 SVGEGT. Between the trimmed V and J ends, which lost 0 bases and 5 bases, there was a span of 16 bases. The CDR3 loop is CASSYSNVRTEYGYTF. As DNA, the CDR3 is TGTGCCAGCAGTTACTCGAACGTCAGGACAGAGTATGGCTACACCTTC.

There are a few counts of this clonotype. V gene TRBV6-1 combines with J gene TRBJ1-4; a possible D gene is TRBD1 (6 bases). Germline V gene data show CDR1 as MNHNS and CDR2 as SASEGT. The CDR3 consists of 16 residues. Trimming pared 5 bases from V and 6 bases from J, leaving 19 bases between. CDR3 bases: TGTGCCAGCAGTAGCCATTCAGGGGTTGTGGATGAAAAACTGTTTTTT. Its protein is CASSSHSGVVDEKLFF.

The CDR3 region is CASSYARVVIQPQHF. CDR3 nucleotides: TGTGCCAGCAGTTATGCAAGGGTGGTGATTCAGCCCCAGCATTTT. The chain employs TRBV6-1 and TRBJ1-5; no clear D. This CDR3 spans 15 amino acids. The V end was cut by 5 bases, the J end by 6 bases, with 17 bases between. In germline, CDR1 is MNHNS, CDR2 SASEGT.

Ten or more counts support this clonotype. The J gene is TRBJ1-5, the V gene TRBV6-2 or TRBV6-3; TRBD1 might be the D (6 bases). Trimming removed 7 bases from V and 6 bases from J, with 13 bases in between. The CDR3 has 13 amino acids. CDR1 MNHEY and CDR2 SVGEGT come from the germline V gene. This CDR3 is CASKDRLSQPQHF. In nucleotides, the CDR3 is TGTGCCAGCAAAGACAGGTTGAGTCAGCCCCAGCATTTT.

The chain uses TRBV6-2 or TRBV6-3 and TRBJ2-3; 9 positions match TRBD2. The V segment lost 3 bases and the J segment 6 bases; nucleotides outside the gene matches: 4. This CDR3 is built from 14 residues. Looked up from germline, CDR1 is MNHEY and CDR2 is SVGEGT. CDR3 bases: TGTGCCAGCAGTTATAGCGGGGGACAGGATACGCAGTATTTT. It translates to CASSYSGGQDTQYF.

In this sample, this clonotype turned up many times. CDR3: CASTQIPGQGKQYF. The DNA of the CDR3 is TGTGCCAGCACCCAAATCCCGGGACAGGGCAAGCAGTACTTC. The chain combines TRBV28 with TRBJ2-7; 9 nucleotides match TRBD1. V shed 7 bases, J shed 8 bases, and the junction held 12 bases outside the gene matches. The germline V gene encodes CDR1 MDHEN and CDR2 SYDVKM. The CDR3 has 14 residues. Supplemented by reference TRBV28 and TRBJ2-7, the full variable domain reads DVKVTQSSRYLVKRTGEKVFLECVQDMDHENMFWYRQDPGLGLRLIYFSYDVKMKEKGDIPEGYSVSREKKERFSLILESASTNQTSMYLCASTQIPGQGKQYFGPGTRLTVT.

This clonotype occurred many times. The chain carries TRBV7-9 and TRBJ2-1, with TRBD1 matching over 7 bases. V dropped 0 bases and J dropped 0; count of bases not matched to a gene: 2. This CDR3 is 16 amino acids long. CDR1 and CDR2 (germline): SEHNR, FQNEAQ (reference sequence). The CDR3 nucleotides are TGTGCCAGCAGCTTAGCCAGGGGGAGCTCCTACAATGAGCAGTTCTTC. Amino acid sequence: CASSLARGSSYNEQFF.

The J gene is TRBJ1-6, the V gene TRBV2; D gene unclear. Germline V gene lookup returns CDR1 SNHLY and CDR2 FYNNEI. V lost 2 bases and J lost 7, with 12 bases in between. CDR3 length: 15 residues. Written as DNA, the CDR3 is TGTGCCAGCAGTGAAAGACGTTTGGTGAATTCACCCCTCCACTTT. Its translation is CASSERRLVNSPLHF.

This chain links TRBV4-2 with TRBJ2-1; TRBD2 matches at 8 bases. V lost 0 bases and J lost 14; bases outside the gene matches: 12. CDR3 length: 15 residues. Germline CDR1 LGHNA, CDR2 YNFKEQ. The CDR3: CASSQEPRGSGNEFF. CDR3 DNA: TGTGCCAGCAGCCAAGAGCCCCGAGGTAGCGGGAACGAGTTCTTC.

The rearrangement uses TRBV14 and TRBJ2-1; a possible D gene is TRBD2 (5 bases). The V gene lost 4 bases and the J gene lost 6 bases, with 16 bases spanning the gap. This CDR3 is 15 amino acids long. Germline assignment: CDR1 SGHDN and CDR2 FVKESK. The CDR3 region is CASSPERILSNEQFF. The CDR3 DNA reads TGTGCCAGCAGCCCTGAGCGGATATTAAGCAATGAGCAGTTCTTC.

This clonotype was seen at least ten times. The J gene is TRBJ1-4, the V gene TRBV30, with 9 bases matching TRBD1. CDR3 length: 13 residues. Germline values: CDR1 GTSNPN, CDR2 SVGIG (reference sequence). The V gene end was trimmed by 0 bases and the J gene end by 8 bases; junction bases not matched to a gene: 1. CDR3 loop: CAWSVQGAEKLFF. CDR3 nucleotide sequence: TGTGCCTGGAGTGTACAGGGGGCGGAAAAACTGTTTTTT.

The chain combines TRBV19 with TRBJ1-3; TRBD1 might be the D (5 bases). Germline V CDR1 and CDR2: LNHDA, SQIVND (reference sequence). The CDR3 contains 15 residues. V was pared by 4 bases and J by 0 bases, with 10 bases between. This CDR3 is CASSRTPVSGNTIYF. In DNA, the CDR3 is TGTGCCAGTAGTAGGACACCAGTCTCTGGAAACACCATATATTTT. The full variable domain, its missing parts supplied by reference TRBV19 and TRBJ1-3, is DGGITQSPKYLFRKEGQNVTLSCEQNLNHDAMYWYRQDPGQGLRLIYYSQIVNDFQKGDIAEGYSVSREKKESFPLTVTSAQKNPTAFYLCASSRTPVSGNTIYFGEGSWLTVV.

Ten or more counts support this clonotype. The chain links TRBV20-1 to TRBJ2-7; 9 bases are a match to TRBD2. Germline values: CDR1 DFQATT, CDR2 SNEGSKA (reference sequence). V lost 1 base, J lost 3 bases, and 16 bases stayed unmatched. The CDR3 contains 18 residues. In DNA, the CDR3 is TGCAGTGCTAGAGCCAAAGTATTAGCGGGAGTCCTCCTCTACGAGCAGTACTTC. As protein: CSARAKVLAGVLLYEQYF.

The chain couples TRBV6-2 or TRBV6-3 to TRBJ2-4; D unclear. The CDR3 loop spans 11 amino acids. The germline V and J ends were trimmed by 8 bases and 10 bases, with 12 bases remaining between them. Germline CDR1 is MNHEY and CDR2 is SVGEGT. Here the CDR3 DNA reads TGTGCCAGCCTCGCCGTTGAGATTCAGTACTTC. Translating gives CASLAVEIQYF.

This clonotype was seen only a few times. The chain is built from TRBV6-2 or TRBV6-3 and TRBJ2-3, with D unresolved. The CDR3 is made up of 16 amino acids. Germline V gene data show CDR1 as MNHEY and CDR2 as SVGEGT. V dropped 3 bases and J dropped 0 bases, with 13 bases sitting between them. CDR3 nucleotide sequence: TGTGCCAGCAGTTATTCCGCCATGAGAAGCACAGATACGCAGTATTTT. It encodes CASSYSAMRSTDTQYF.

This clonotype has ten or more counts. The chain recombines TRBV28 with TRBJ2-5; TRBD1 matches at 10 bases. The ends lost 2 bases at V and 3 bases at J; junction bases unmatched: 3. The germline CDR1 and CDR2 sequences are MDHEN and SYDVKM. This CDR3 has 15 amino acids. The CDR3 sequence is CASSLTGTGEETQYF. The DNA of the CDR3 is TGTGCCAGCAGTTTAACCGGGACAGGGGAAGAGACCCAGTACTTC. Based on the CDR3 plus reference TRBV28 and TRBJ2-5, the full variable domain is DVKVTQSSRYLVKRTGEKVFLECVQDMDHENMFWYRQDPGLGLRLIYFSYDVKMKEKGDIPEGYSVSREKKERFSLILESASTNQTSMYLCASSLTGTGEETQYFGPGTRLLVL.

This clonotype was observed at least ten times. The genes are TRBV4-3 and TRBJ2-1; 14 bases are a match to TRBD2. The ends lost 4 bases at V and 8 bases at J; junction bases unmatched: 4. The germline CDR1 and CDR2 sequences are LGHNA and YSLEER. This CDR3 comprises 15 residues. CDR3 region: CASSPGLAGVDEQFF. DNA for the CDR3: TGCGCCAGCAGCCCGGGACTAGCGGGAGTCGATGAGCAGTTCTTC.

This clonotype was seen a few times. V usage is TRBV15 and J usage is TRBJ1-1, with 9 bases lining up with TRBD1. V shed 3 bases, J shed 5 bases, and the junction held 7 bases outside the gene matches. The CDR3 length is 15 residues. CDR1 and CDR2 (germline): LNHNV, YYDKDF (reference sequence). CDR3 in DNA: TGTGCCACCAGCAGCTACGACAGGGGGGGGACTGAAGCTTTCTTT. This sequence encodes CATSSYDRGGTEAFF.

This rearrangement joins TRBV5-1 to TRBJ1-3; D remains ambiguous. The germline V gene has CDR1 SGHRS and CDR2 YFSETQ. The CDR3 loop spans 14 amino acids. The germline V and J ends were trimmed by 4 bases and 2 bases, with 10 bases remaining between them. CDR3 sequence: CASSPAGAGNTIYF. As DNA, the CDR3 is TGCGCCAGCAGCCCCGCAGGAGCTGGAAACACCATATATTTT.